This entry describes one TCR beta chain. Its recognized antigen is unknown. Within one base of it there is no much larger clone, and no base qualities were kept. The germline V gene sets CDR1 to SQVTM and CDR2 to ANQGSEA. The CDR3 numbers 15 residues from cysteine through phenylalanine. Only the CDR3 portion is preserved as DNA: 45 bases, with reading frame beginning at the first base. From V the trimming removes 0 bases and from J it removes 2 bases, while the gene matches leave 7 bases of the junction unaccounted for. The record originates from a study of T cell repertoires in cytomegalovirus infection (dated by TCRdb to the late 2010s). For the study in its entirety: Donor HLA type was relevant to the analysis, as public TCR beta signatures indicated carriage of CMV infection together with the matching HLA type.

Sequencing used an Illumina HiSeq 1500. TCRdb cleaned the public reads at Q25 with fastp, built clones with MiXCR and kept in-frame beta chains. Every entry covers one CDR3 protein and lists the most common genes and DNA from its rows. For this sample the table gives roughly 230,000 distinct CDR3 sequences, of which roughly 23% were detected only once. Clones ranked in the top ten supply about 20% of the sample. Beyond this particular receptor, the publication reports: The ex vivo response was dominated by HLA-C-restricted CMV-specific TCR beta clonotypes, which also provided the single most frequent clonotype in two of eight donors. In both this cohort and an independent cohort of under 450 donors, the cumulative frequency of public TCR beta family members distinguished carriers of CMV infection plus the relevant HLA type.

This clonotype was obtained from a human donor in good health (CMV status not recorded). Some clones in this sample may be carry-over from other donors' samples. The chain was built from TRBV29-1 and TRBJ2-7; a stretch of 7 junction bases matches TRBD1. Sequenced material: CD8+ T cells from PBMCs. The DNA sequence is given as TGCAGCGTTGAAGATGCCGCAAGGGGGCCCTACGAGCAGTACTTC. This gives the protein CSVEDAARGPYEQYF.